A single T cell receptor (beta chain) is shown here with its context. The source of the sample is a study of response to subunit inactivated influenza vaccine. V was cut by 0 bases and J by 4 bases, with 11 bases left in between. Per the germline V gene, CDR1 is SGHRS and CDR2 is YFSETQ. The CDR3 spans 14 residues. TCRdb re-called the RT-PCR reads through MiXCR, storing one row per CDR3 protein. The sample records a few hundred thousand distinct CDR3 sequences, about 10% being singletons. The data also belong to a second study, concerning T cells expressing NK-cell markers. That source notes: Scientists made TCR beta cDNA using 5'RACE template switching with UMIs.

The clonotype comes from a man between 50 and 59 years old who received an inactivated influenza vaccine. The chain couples TRBV5-1 to TRBJ2-7, with D perhaps matching TRBD2 (6 bases). The sequencing used PBMCs from blood, collected on the day of vaccination. CDR3 sequence: CASSLGGREYEQYF. The CDR3 DNA is TGCGCCAGCAGCTTGGGGGGACGGGAGTACGAGCAGTACTTC.